This TCR beta chain derives from a study of tumor and adjacent non-tumor tissue in lung cancer. The CDR3 is 12 amino acids. The germline gives CDR1 SEHNR, CDR2 FQNEAQ (reference sequence). RNA was extracted from bulk tissue without any cell sorting. In the case of this clonotype: At one end, the junction sequence differs from germline, possibly due to a read error.

A modified ARM-PCR protocol with three rounds of nested PCR amplified TCRbeta. One entry per CDR3 protein results from TCRdb running MiXCR on the multiplex PCR reads. This table has about 66,000 distinct CDR3 sequences, 55% to 85% appearing once. The clonotype was recovered from a man aged 60 to 69 with non-small cell lung cancer. Sequencing input: lung tumor tissue. The gene calls are TRBV7-9 and TRBJ1-1; D is perhaps TRBD1 (6 bases). The CDR3 here is CASRSGQPKAVF. Here the CDR3 DNA reads TGTGCCAGCAGATCTGGACAGCCTAAAGCTGTCTTT.